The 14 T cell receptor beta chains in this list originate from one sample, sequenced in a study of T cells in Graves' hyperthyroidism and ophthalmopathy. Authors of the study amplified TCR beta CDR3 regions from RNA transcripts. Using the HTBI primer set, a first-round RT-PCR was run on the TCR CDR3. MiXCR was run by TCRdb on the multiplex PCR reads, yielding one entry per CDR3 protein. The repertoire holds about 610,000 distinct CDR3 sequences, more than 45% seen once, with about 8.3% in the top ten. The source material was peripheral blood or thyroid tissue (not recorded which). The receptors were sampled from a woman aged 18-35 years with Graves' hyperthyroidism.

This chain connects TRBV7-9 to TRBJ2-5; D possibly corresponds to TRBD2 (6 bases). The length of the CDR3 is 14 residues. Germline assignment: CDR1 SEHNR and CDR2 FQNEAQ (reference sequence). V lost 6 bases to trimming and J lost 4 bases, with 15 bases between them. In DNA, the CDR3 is TGTGCCAGCAGACCCAAGTCGGGAGTAGAGACCCAGTACTTC. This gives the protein CASRPKSGVETQYF. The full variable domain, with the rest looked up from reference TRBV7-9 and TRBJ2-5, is DTGVSQNPRHKITKRGQNVTFRCDPISEHNRLYWYRQTLGQGPEFLTYFQNEAQLEKSRLLSDRFSAERPKGSFSTLEIQRTEQGDSAMYLCASRPKSGVETQYFGPGTRLLVL.

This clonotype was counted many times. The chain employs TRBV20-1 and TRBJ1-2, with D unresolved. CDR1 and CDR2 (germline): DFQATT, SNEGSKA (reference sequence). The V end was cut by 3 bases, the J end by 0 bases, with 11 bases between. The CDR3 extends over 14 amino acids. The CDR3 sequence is CSARRGPANYGYTF. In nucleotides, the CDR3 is TGCAGTGCTAGGAGAGGGCCAGCTAACTATGGCTACACCTTC.

This CDR3 reads CSAATGGSTDTQYF. The CDR3 DNA sequence: TGCAGTGCTGCGACAGGGGGTAGCACAGATACGCAGTATTTT. The V and J genes are TRBV20-1 and TRBJ2-3; TRBD1 agrees at 9 bases. The CDR3 is 14 amino acids. With V trimmed by 5 bases and J by 0 bases, 3 bases remained unmatched. Germline V gene lookup returns CDR1 DFQATT and CDR2 SNEGSKA (reference sequence).

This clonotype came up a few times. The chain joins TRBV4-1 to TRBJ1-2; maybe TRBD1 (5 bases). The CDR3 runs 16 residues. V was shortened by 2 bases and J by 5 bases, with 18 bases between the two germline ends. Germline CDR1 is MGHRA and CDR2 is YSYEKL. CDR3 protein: CASSQPWGVQDYGYTF. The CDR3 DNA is TGCGCCAGCAGCCAACCATGGGGGGTTCAGGATTATGGCTACACCTTC.

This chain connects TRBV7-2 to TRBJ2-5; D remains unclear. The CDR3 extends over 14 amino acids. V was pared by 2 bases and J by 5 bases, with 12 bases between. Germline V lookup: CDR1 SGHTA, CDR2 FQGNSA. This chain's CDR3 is CASSLQWLGETQYF. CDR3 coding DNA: TGTGCCAGCAGCTTACAGTGGCTTGGGGAGACCCAGTACTTC.

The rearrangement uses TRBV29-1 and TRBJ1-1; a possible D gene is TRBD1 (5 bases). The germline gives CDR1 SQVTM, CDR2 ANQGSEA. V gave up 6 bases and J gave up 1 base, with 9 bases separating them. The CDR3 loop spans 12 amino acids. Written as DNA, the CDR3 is TGCAGCGTGTTGGGACCGAACACTGAAGCTTTCTTT. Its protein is CSVLGPNTEAFF.

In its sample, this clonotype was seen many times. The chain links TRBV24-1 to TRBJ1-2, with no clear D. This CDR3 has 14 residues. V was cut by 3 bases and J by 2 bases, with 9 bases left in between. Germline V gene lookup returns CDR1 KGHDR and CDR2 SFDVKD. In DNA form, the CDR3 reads TGTGCCACCAGTGATATCCAGCGGAACTATGGCTACACCTTC. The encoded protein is CATSDIQRNYGYTF.

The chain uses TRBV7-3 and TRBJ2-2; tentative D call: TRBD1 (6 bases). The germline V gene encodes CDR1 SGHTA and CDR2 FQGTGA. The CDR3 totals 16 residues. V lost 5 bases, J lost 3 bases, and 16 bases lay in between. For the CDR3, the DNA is TGTGCCAGCAGCGCCTCTACTGGGGGCTACACCGGGGAGCTGTTTTTT. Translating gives CASSASTGGYTGELFF.

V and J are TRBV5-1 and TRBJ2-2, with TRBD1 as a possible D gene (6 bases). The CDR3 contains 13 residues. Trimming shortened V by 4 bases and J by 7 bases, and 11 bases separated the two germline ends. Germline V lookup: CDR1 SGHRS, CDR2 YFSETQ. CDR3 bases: TGCGCCAGCAGCCACCAGGGGATCGGGGAGCTGTTTTTT. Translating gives CASSHQGIGELFF. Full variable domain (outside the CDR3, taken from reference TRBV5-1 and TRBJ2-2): KAGVTQTPRYLIKTRGQQVTLSCSPISGHRSVSWYQQTPGQGLQFLFEYFSETQRNKGNFPGRFSGRQFSNSRSEMNVSTLELGDSALYLCASSHQGIGELFFGEGSRLTVL.

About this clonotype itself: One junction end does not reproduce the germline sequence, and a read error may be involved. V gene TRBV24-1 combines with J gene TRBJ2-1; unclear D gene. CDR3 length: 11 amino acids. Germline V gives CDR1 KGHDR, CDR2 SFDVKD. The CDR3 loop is CAASDTYEQFF. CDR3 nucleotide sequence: TGTGCCGCCAGTGACACCTATGAGCAGTTCTTC.

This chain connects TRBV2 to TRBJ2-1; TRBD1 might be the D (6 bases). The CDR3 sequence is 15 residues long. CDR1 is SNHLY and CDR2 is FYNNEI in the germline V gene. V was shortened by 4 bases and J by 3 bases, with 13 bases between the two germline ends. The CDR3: CASSATGTHYNEQFF. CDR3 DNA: TGTGCCAGCAGTGCCACCGGGACACACTACAATGAGCAGTTCTTC.

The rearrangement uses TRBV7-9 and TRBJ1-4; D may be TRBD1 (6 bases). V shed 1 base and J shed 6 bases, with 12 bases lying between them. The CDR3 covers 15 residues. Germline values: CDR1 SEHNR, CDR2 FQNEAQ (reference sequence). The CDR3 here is CASSLGDRTDEKLFF. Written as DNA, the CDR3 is TGTGCCAGCAGCTTAGGGGATCGGACAGATGAAAAACTGTTTTTT.

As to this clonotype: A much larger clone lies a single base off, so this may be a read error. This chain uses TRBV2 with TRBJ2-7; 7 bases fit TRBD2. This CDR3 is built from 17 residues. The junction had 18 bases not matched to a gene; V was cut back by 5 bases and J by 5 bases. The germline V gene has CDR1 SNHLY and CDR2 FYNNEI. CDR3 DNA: TGTGCCAGCAGTTCGCCTCTACCCGTGGGGGGGGTAGACGAGCAGTACTTC. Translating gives CASSSPLPVGGVDEQYF.

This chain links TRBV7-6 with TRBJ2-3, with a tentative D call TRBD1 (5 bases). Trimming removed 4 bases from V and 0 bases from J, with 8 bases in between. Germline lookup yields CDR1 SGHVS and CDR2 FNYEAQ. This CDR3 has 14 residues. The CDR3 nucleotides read TGTGCCAGCAGCTACCGGACAAGCACAGATACGCAGTATTTT. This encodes CASSYRTSTDTQYF.